This entry lists 22 T cell receptor beta chains sequenced from one sample in a study of cytomegalovirus exposure and HLA in healthy donors (dated by TCRdb to about 2017). The library was built by means of the immunoSEQ multiplex PCR assay. Here the immuneACCESS table is served through TCRdb, limited to in-frame sequences with V and J called. Missing clones are a known gap in these copies; in checked studies unresolved V genes cover under half, and the rest lacks a known reason. This sample lists approximately 160,000 clones; roughly 84% were detected once. The top ten clones comprise roughly 10% of the sample. The sequenced material came from PBMCs. Receptors originate from a man aged 25 to 45 in good health and CMV-seropositive.

This clone was picked up one time. This chain links TRBV19 with TRBJ2-1; D is perhaps TRBD2 (5 bases). The CDR3 loop spans 13 amino acids. The V gene lost 2 bases and the J gene lost 5 bases, with 7 bases spanning the gap. Germline CDR1 LNHDA, CDR2 SQIVND (reference sequence). CDR3 nucleotides: TGTGCCAGTAGTATACAGCGGAACAATGAGCAGTTCTTC. This translates into CASSIQRNNEQFF.

V gene TRBV7-2 combines with J gene TRBJ1-6; possibly TRBD1 for D (5 bases). This CDR3 comprises 15 residues. The germline V gene encodes CDR1 SGHTA and CDR2 FQGNSA. Trimming pared 2 bases from V and 10 bases from J, leaving 15 bases between. CDR3 DNA sequence: TGTGCCAGCAGCTTAACCCCGGGGGTAGAGTCACCCCTCCACTTT. As protein: CASSLTPGVESPLHF.

This chain joins TRBV30 and TRBJ2-3; possibly TRBD2 for D (5 bases). CDR1 and CDR2 from the germline V gene are GTSNPN and SVGIG (reference sequence). Trimming shortened V by 1 base and J by 2 bases, and 10 bases separated the two germline ends. There are 14 residues in the CDR3. This CDR3 reads CAWSDGVNTDTQYF. DNA of the CDR3: TGTGCCTGGAGTGACGGGGTTAACACAGATACGCAGTATTTT.

The chain joins TRBV28 to TRBJ1-5, with D hard to call. V was clipped by 4 bases and J by 6 bases, with 10 bases between them. This CDR3 comprises 13 residues. The germline V gene encodes CDR1 MDHEN and CDR2 SYDVKM. This CDR3 reads CASSSGDVQPQHF. CDR3 sequence (DNA): TGTGCCAGCAGTTCCGGGGATGTTCAGCCCCAGCATTTT.

The V gene is TRBV20-1, the J gene TRBJ2-3; TRBD2 is a possible D gene (6 bases). CDR1 DFQATT and CDR2 SNEGSKA come from the germline V gene (reference sequence). The CDR3 loop spans 11 amino acids. Trimming removed 7 bases from V and 1 base from J, with 6 bases in between. The CDR3 region is CSGRGTDTQYF. The CDR3 coding sequence is TGCAGTGGGAGGGGCACAGATACGCAGTATTTT.

This clone was detected a few times. The chain joins TRBV10-3 to TRBJ1-4; TRBD1 matches at 7 bases. The germline gives CDR1 ENHRY, CDR2 SYGVKD. CDR3 size: 14 residues. Trimming took 9 bases from V and 7 from J; bases not matched to a gene: 11. CDR3: CAIRAGGPGEKLFF. CDR3 coding DNA: TGTGCCATTCGGGCAGGGGGGCCGGGTGAAAAACTGTTTTTT.

The chain recombines TRBV7-8 with TRBJ2-1; possibly TRBD1 for D (6 bases). With 5 bases removed from V and 2 bases from J, the gap between germline ends came to 13 bases. CDR1 is SGHVS, CDR2 FQNEAQ, per germline. The CDR3 totals 15 residues. As DNA, the CDR3 is TGTGCCAGCAGCCTGGCGAGACAGGCCTACAATGAGCAGTTCTTC. Its protein is CASSLARQAYNEQFF.

J is TRBJ2-7 and V is TRBV20-1; no definite D call. The V end was cut by 5 bases, the J end by 10 bases, with 15 bases between. Germline V gives CDR1 DFQATT, CDR2 SNEGSKA (reference sequence). This CDR3 has 11 amino acids. CDR3 nucleotide sequence: TGCAGTGCTGGATTAGCACCCCGCCAGTACTTC. It translates to CSAGLAPRQYF.

The J gene is TRBJ2-1, the V gene TRBV7-9; 7 bases align to TRBD1. The CDR3 is 17 amino acids. Trimming at V came to 2 bases and at J to 4 bases, leaving 11 bases not matched to a gene. Germline V lookup: CDR1 SEHNR, CDR2 FQNEAQ (reference sequence). CDR3: CASSLFPPGTEYNEQFF. CDR3 DNA sequence: TGTGCCAGCAGCTTATTTCCCCCCGGGACAGAGTACAATGAGCAGTTCTTC.

The V call is TRBV18, the J call TRBJ2-1, with 8 bases aligning to TRBD1. Germline CDR1 is KGHSH and CDR2 is LQKENI. The V and J ends lost 3 bases and 5 bases, in that order; junction bases with no gene match: 9. The CDR3 consists of 16 residues. CDR3 bases: TGTGCCAGCTCACCCTTATCAGGGGGCTCGGACAATGAGCAGTTCTTC. Its protein product is CASSPLSGGSDNEQFF.

The sample holds a few counts of this clone. The rearrangement links TRBV7-3 to TRBJ2-7; 7 positions match TRBD2. The germline V gene has CDR1 SGHTA and CDR2 FQGTGA. The CDR3 spans 15 residues. After removal of 1 base from V and 4 bases from J, the junction contained 7 bases not matched to a gene. The CDR3 protein is CASSLRAGLEYEQYF. The CDR3 region has the DNA TGTGCCAGCAGCTTAAGAGCGGGGCTAGAGTACGAGCAGTACTTC.

The chain is built from TRBV6-6 and TRBJ2-4; the match to TRBD1 covers 8 bases. The germline V gene has CDR1 MNHNY and CDR2 SVGAGI (reference sequence). With V trimmed by 5 bases and J by 9 bases, 3 bases remained unmatched. The CDR3 extends over 12 amino acids. The CDR3 reads CASSDRGSIQYF. The CDR3 coding sequence is TGTGCCAGCAGTGACAGGGGAAGCATTCAGTACTTC.

V gene TRBV29-1 combines with J gene TRBJ1-1; D remains unclear. Trimming shortened V by 7 bases and J by 8 bases, and 14 bases separated the two germline ends. This CDR3 region has 11 residues. Germline CDR1 SQVTM, CDR2 ANQGSEA. CDR3 sequence: CSAARQAEAFF. Here the CDR3 DNA reads TGCAGCGCAGCCCGGCAGGCCGAAGCTTTCTTT.

The V and J genes are TRBV19 and TRBJ1-5; a weak D match, TRBD1 (6 bases). Germline V gene lookup returns CDR1 LNHDA and CDR2 SQIVND (reference sequence). V lost 6 bases, J lost 0 bases, and 12 bases lay in between. The CDR3 runs to 15 residues. CDR3 loop: CASRDRIYSNQPQHF. The CDR3 nucleotides are TGTGCCAGTAGGGACAGAATTTATAGCAATCAGCCCCAGCATTTT.

In nucleotides, the CDR3 is TGTGCCAGCAGGGGAGGGGGGCGATTTGGGTCCTACGAGCAGTACTTC. Protein product: CASRGGGRFGSYEQYF. This chain connects TRBV28 to TRBJ2-7, with D maybe TRBD2 (7 bases). In germline, CDR1 is MDHEN, CDR2 SYDVKM. Trimming took 6 bases from V and 1 from J, leaving 19 bases between them. This CDR3 has 16 residues.

The rearrangement joins TRBV25-1 to TRBJ2-7, with TRBD2 identical over 7 bases. CDR3 length: 14 amino acids. CDR1 is MGHDK and CDR2 is SYGVNS in the germline V gene. After removal of 3 bases from V and 2 bases from J, the junction contained 4 bases not matched to a gene. The CDR3 loop reads CASSDPGGPYEQYF. The CDR3 coding sequence is TGTGCCAGCAGTGATCCGGGAGGCCCCTACGAGCAGTACTTC.

The chain recombines TRBV11-2 with TRBJ1-1; no definite D call. Germline CDR1 and CDR2: SGHAT and FQNNGV. With 4 bases removed from V and 7 bases from J, the gap between germline ends came to 7 bases. The length of the CDR3 is 11 residues. The CDR3 sequence: CASSYSNEAFF. The DNA for the CDR3 is TGTGCCAGCAGCTACTCGAATGAAGCTTTCTTT.

The V call is TRBV6-4, the J call TRBJ2-1; D not certain. Trimming took off 0 bases at V and 8 bases at J, with 8 bases between the two ends. CDR1 and CDR2 (germline): MRHNA, SNTAGT. The CDR3 covers 13 residues. CDR3: CASSDSERDEQFF. The CDR3 region has the DNA TGTGCCAGCAGTGACTCGGAGCGCGATGAGCAGTTCTTC.

The V gene is TRBV6-1, the J gene TRBJ1-2; 8 nucleotides line up with TRBD1. V was pared by 5 bases and J by 7 bases, with 9 bases of the junction left unmatched. CDR1 and CDR2 from the germline V gene are MNHNS and SASEGT. The CDR3 sequence is 14 residues long. The CDR3 loop reads CASSPPRTGSGYTF. The DNA for the CDR3 is TGTGCCAGCAGTCCCCCTCGGACAGGGAGTGGCTACACCTTC.

The chain couples TRBV25-1 to TRBJ2-1; the match to TRBD2 covers 13 bases. Looked up from germline, CDR1 is MGHDK and CDR2 is SYGVNS. The CDR3 sequence is 16 residues long. V lost 6 bases and J lost 7; bases outside the gene matches: 9. The CDR3 is CASSRTSGGVENEQFF. For the CDR3, the DNA is TGTGCCAGCAGCCGGACTAGCGGGGGAGTTGAGAATGAGCAGTTCTTC.

A word on this clone: The identical CDR3 is also encoded by other nucleotide sequences in the sample. The chain carries TRBV28 and TRBJ2-3; the D is unclear. The CDR3 has 12 residues. The germline V gene has CDR1 MDHEN and CDR2 SYDVKM. V was shortened by 6 bases and J by 0 bases, with 4 bases between the two germline ends. The CDR3 DNA sequence: TGTGCCAGCAGGGCCAGCACAGATACGCAGTATTTT. Translating gives CASRASTDTQYF.

The rearrangement links TRBV5-6 to TRBJ1-1, with TRBD1 matching 7 bases. There are 13 residues in the CDR3. V was pared by 5 bases and J by 4 bases, with 5 bases of the junction left unmatched. The V gene's germline CDR1 is SGHDT and CDR2 YYEEEE. CDR3 coding DNA: TGTGCCAGCAGTCATTCAGGGGGCACTGAAGCTTTCTTT. Translated, it gives CASSHSGGTEAFF.